This T cell receptor beta chain was identified in a study of cytomegalovirus exposure and HLA in healthy donors (dated by TCRdb to about 2017). Study-level background: An earlier analysis of approximately 550 of the donors reported 250 to 300 Gb of sequence data and roughly 100 million unique TCR beta sequences from 150 million to 200 million T cells. The study used immunosequencing to profile the T cell repertoires of several hundred subjects and linked those repertoires to cytomegalovirus serostatus. Among some 410 genotyped donors of the cohort, an average of about 240,000 unique TCR beta nucleotide sequences were sequenced per donor, roughly 20% of them non-productive. To predict cytomegalovirus infection status, the study brought together high-throughput TCR immunosequencing, statistical association of individual TCRs with disease status, and machine learning. Among the approximately 430 genotyped donors, around 81% belonged to the genetic ancestry cluster associated with self-reported Caucasian donors. Rather than drawing on any new phenotypic data, the later analysis identified candidate immune exposures from TCR beta sequences and the way those sequences occurred across donors. A separate validation cohort of more than 100 different subjects was used in addition to the approximately 700-subject first cohort. All discovery cohort repertoires had been generated using a single sequencing platform. The number of typed donors differed by locus: roughly 629-630 for A, B, C, DRB1 and DQB1; 500 to 550 for DQA1; some 610 for DPA1; and roughly 450 for DPB1. Donor age, sex, ethnicity and CMV serostatus were collected together with the repertoire data. The study aimed to test whether cataloging public T cell receptors could reveal signatures of past pathogen exposure. A later genetic analysis took genome-wide SNP genotypes for about 55% of the 666 donors and used that subset as a discovery cohort. An early release that covered about 600 HLA-typed donors contained approximately 300 gigabases of sequencing data and roughly 84 million unique TCR sequences. HLA typing covered class I and class II loci at four-digit resolution. Roughly five DR-DQ haplotypes were handled as single units for association and clustering, since linkage in the cohort was strong. A later analysis re-examined previously published TCR beta repertoires from 610 or so donors and added high-resolution HLA genotyping to investigate patterns of TCR occurrence. In an earlier analysis of roughly 540 of the donors, high-throughput TCR beta sequencing was used to judge whether each TCR beta V gene segment behaved as functional or pseudogenic.

Broad study findings and their caveats: According to a later analysis, parvovirus B19, influenza, CMV and Epstein-Barr virus appeared linked to several top co-occurrence clusters. At a false discovery rate of 0.05, a later analysis linked around 15,000 TCR beta sequences to specific HLA alleles. Presence/absence analyses assumed roughly uniform sequencing depth across donors, an assumption that may not hold. Some IMGT-functional V segments, including TRBV6-2 and TRBV6-3, could not be distinguished by the 87-base-pair reads and were therefore excluded. Because counts were too low, about 17 rarely observed V segments, including chromosome 9 orphons, were excluded from the earlier analysis of about 500 of the donors. Correlated functional status among segregating V segments might be attributable to linkage disequilibrium, but an unknown experimental factor could not be ruled out. Compared with the roughly 670-donor mean, donors in an Asian-associated ancestry cluster had fewer N-insertions in productive TCRs, according to a later genetic analysis. V-gene and J-gene trimming of TCR beta chains was associated with a missense DCLRE1C variant in a later genetic analysis, and the association was replicated in an independent cohort. Compared with equally common non-associated chains, HLA-associated TCR beta chains in a later analysis were more clonally expanded and had lower generation probabilities. The study listed 170 or so TCR beta chains as associated with cytomegalovirus. According to the authors, the approach could potentially be generalized to other disease states and immunological phenotypes. CMV serostatus was the only immune exposure information available for the cohort. Most TCR sequences were seen in very few donors, while some public TCRs were found in many individuals. In vitro tests confirmed that a few of the cytomegalovirus-associated TCR beta chains recognize cytomegalovirus antigens. In an earlier analysis of about 550 of the donors, most TCR beta V segments were observed in productive rearrangements about 87% or about 30% of the time, broadly matching IMGT annotations. The cohort was sequenced for TCR beta chains only, and without alpha or paired-chain data the features that could be detected were limited. Because some donors lacked HLA typing at each locus, the association tests relied only on the typed subset. Most CMV-associated TCR beta chains appeared to be HLA-restricted in a later analysis, and the HLA associations seemed to be driven largely by CMV exposure. In a later analysis, the rate of TCR association differed among HLA loci, with DRB1 alleles having the most associated TCRs and HLA-C alleles having the fewest. A further reported finding was that TCR beta sequences accurately predicted the HLA-A and HLA-B alleles for most subjects in the first cohort. Assigning TCR associations to individual alleles was difficult when HLA alleles, especially DR and DQ, strongly co-occurred. A cluster of highly shared sequence variants was judged likely to represent a technical artifact of the sequencing pipeline. Cytomegalovirus status was reported to be diagnosed by the classifier with high specificity and sensitivity in both the original and validation cohorts.

As encoded in the germline V gene, CDR1 is SGHTA while CDR2 is FQGNSA. The V end gives up 4 bases and the J end 5 bases, leaving 7 bases in the junction not matched to a gene. Including cysteine and phenylalanine, the CDR3 has 16 amino acids. Only CDR3 DNA remains: 48 bases, in frame from the first base. The library was built by means of the immunoSEQ multiplex PCR assay. For the multiplex PCR, a mixture combining 60 forward primers for TCR Vbeta segments and 13 reverse primers for TCR Jbeta segments was used. The CDR3 region of rearranged TCR beta genes was amplified from genomic DNA by a multiplex PCR assay. The amplified TCR beta libraries were sequenced on the Illumina HiSeq System as 87-base-pair reads. The paper's processing steps were these. Across the 500 to 700 repertoires, a later analysis counted 80 million or so unique TCR beta chains, approximately 10 million of which were shared by at least two donors. A nearest-neighbor algorithm error-corrected the raw reads and collapsed the reads into unique sequences, merging closely related sequences to remove PCR and sequencing errors. V, D and J gene segments were assigned by aligning CDR3 sequences to IMGT reference sequences. For a sequence to be retained, a match of at least six nucleotides to both a V gene segment and a J gene segment was required. Rearrangements were called productive when the CDR3 lacked stop codons and stayed in frame with V and J; all others were non-productive. Following IMGT convention, CDR3 was defined as the stretch from the second conserved V-encoded cysteine to the conserved J-encoded phenylalanine. The earlier analysis of fewer than 700 of the donors excluded sequences that lacked an unambiguous match to a single V gene segment. An earlier analysis of 587 of the donors called V segments functional above 56.7% productive rearrangements and segregating when the between-donor standard deviation exceeded 5%. A statistical classification framework was developed to diagnose cytomegalovirus status using the catalog of TCR beta chain sequences. A later analysis assigned V and J genes by comparing TCR nucleotide sequences with IMGT/GENE-DB human TR gene sequences. In a later analysis, CDR3 sequences and most-parsimonious VDJ recombination scenarios were assigned using the TCRdist pipeline. In a later analysis, each TCR beta chain was defined by its CDR3 amino acid sequence together with its V-gene family, and reads without a unique V-gene family were excluded. A later analysis removed 592 highly shared, low-generation-probability nucleotide sequences to deal with suspected cross-contamination and a sequencing artifact. For each public chain, a later analysis derived a clonal expansion index from normalized ranks of inferred template counts within each repertoire. In a later analysis, generation probabilities were computed using a VDJ recombination model fitted to out-of-frame rearrangements, and the results were checked against IGoR. In a later analysis, hypergeometric tests were used to score TCR-TCR, TCR-HLA and TCR-CMV co-occurrence, with a repertoire-size bias correction applied to TCR pairs. In a later analysis, false discovery rates were estimated by permuting HLA or CMV assignments 20 times. In a later analysis, co-occurring TCRs were grouped using DBSCAN, with TCRdist sequence similarity added in when clustering inside HLA-allele-positive subsets. Repertoires with fewer than 30,000 or more than 120,000 public chains, plus five repertoires with anomalous nucleotide sharing, were excluded from co-occurrence clustering. TCRdb limited this immuneACCESS table to in-frame rearrangements with V and J called. A share of clones is missing; checked studies link under half to unresolved V genes, and the rest is unexplained. Clone size and V and J calls were adopted from that table, with D and trimming inferred from the DNA. This sample is represented by approximately 180,000 clones; roughly 86% of them were singletons. The biggest ten clones account for around 5% of the sample.

The cohort consisted of more than 650 healthy bone marrow donors. All cohort members were sampled while nominally healthy, although unrecorded immune exposures were likely present. The donor was CMV seropositive and belonged to the group of a few hundred seropositive cohort members. Every donor gave a peripheral blood sample, and the peripheral blood mononuclear cells from that sample were used for TCR beta sequencing. Genomic DNA extraction from the blood cell samples was performed with the Qiagen DNeasy Blood Extraction Kit. In the case of this clone: Its antigen is unknown. One base away there is no much larger clone; base qualities are not given.

The sequenced material came from PBMCs. The V and J genes are TRBV7-2 and TRBJ2-2; TRBD2 fits 10 bases in the junction. This clonotype originated in a girl aged 5 to 17 in good health and CMV-seropositive. The DNA sequence follows: TGTGCCAGCAGCTCCTTAGCGGGGGGATGGACCGGGGAGCTGTTTTTT. This gives the protein CASSSLAGGWTGELFF.